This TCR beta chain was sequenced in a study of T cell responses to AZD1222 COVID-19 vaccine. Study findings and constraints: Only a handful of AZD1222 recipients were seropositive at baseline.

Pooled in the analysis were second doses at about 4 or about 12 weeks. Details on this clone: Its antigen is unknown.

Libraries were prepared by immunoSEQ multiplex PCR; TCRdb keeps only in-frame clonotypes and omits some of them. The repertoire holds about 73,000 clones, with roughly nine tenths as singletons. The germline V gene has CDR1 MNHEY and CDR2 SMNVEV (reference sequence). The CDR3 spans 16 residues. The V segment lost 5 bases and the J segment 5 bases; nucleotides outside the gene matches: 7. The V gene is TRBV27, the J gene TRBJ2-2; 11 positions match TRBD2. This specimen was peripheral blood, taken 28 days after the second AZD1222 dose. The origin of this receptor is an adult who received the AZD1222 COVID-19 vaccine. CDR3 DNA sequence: TGTGCCAGCAGTCGGGGGGGACTAGCGGTTACCGGGGAGCTGTTTTTT. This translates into CASSRGGLAVTGELFF.